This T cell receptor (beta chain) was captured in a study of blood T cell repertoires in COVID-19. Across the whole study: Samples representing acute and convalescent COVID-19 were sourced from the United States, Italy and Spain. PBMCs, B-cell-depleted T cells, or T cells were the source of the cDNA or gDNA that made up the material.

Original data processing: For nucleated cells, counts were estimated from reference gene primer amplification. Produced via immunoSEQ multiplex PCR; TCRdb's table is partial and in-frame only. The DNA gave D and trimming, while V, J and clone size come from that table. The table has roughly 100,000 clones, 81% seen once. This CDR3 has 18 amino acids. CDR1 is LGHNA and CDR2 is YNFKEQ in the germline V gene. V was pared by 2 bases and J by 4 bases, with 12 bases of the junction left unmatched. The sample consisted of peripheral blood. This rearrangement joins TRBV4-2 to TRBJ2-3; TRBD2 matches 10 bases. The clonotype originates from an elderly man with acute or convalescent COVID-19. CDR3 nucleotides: TGTGCCAGCAGCCAAACCCCCGTCAGCGGGAGGGGTGCAGATACGCAGTATTTT. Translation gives CASSQTPVSGRGADTQYF.